The rows below give T cell receptor beta chains drawn from one sample of a study of blood T cell repertoires in COVID-19. Libraries were prepared by immunoSEQ multiplex PCR; TCRdb keeps only in-frame clonotypes and omits some of them. The sample has 380,000 or so clones, 89% seen once; the top ten hold more than 0.95%. Sequencing was carried out using peripheral blood. These receptors originate from a man aged 40-49 years with acute or convalescent COVID-19. Both conserved end residues are part of each CDR3. Fields, in order: J gene, V gene, CDR3 protein.

>TRBJ2-5|TRBV18
CASSPFRDYQETQYF
>TRBJ2-5|TRBV7-8
CASSLAEGIETQYF
>TRBJ1-5|TRBV28
CASSLAVQVNQPQHF
>TRBJ2-5|TRBV30
CAWSAIAGYQETQYF
>TRBJ2-7|TRBV28
CASSSPGTGGYEQYF
>TRBJ2-3|TRBV28
CASSLSQGADTQYF
>TRBJ2-1|TRBV19
CASSIRGLAGGGNEQFF
>TRBJ1-1|TRBV30
CAWGDRHTEAFF
>TRBJ1-5|TRBV28
CASNTGWESNQPQHF
>TRBJ1-4|TRBV24-1
CATGEGATEKLFF
>TRBJ2-1|TRBV4-1
CASSQVDMFSYNEQFF